The T cell receptor (beta chain) under discussion was sequenced for a study of PD-L1 blockade in urothelial cancer. Time point specified: pretreatment peripheral blood. Patient disease was locally advanced or metastatic urothelial carcinoma. Patients each gave 1 to 8 samples, pretreatment and on-treatment. In each PCR, synthetic TCR analog templates were spiked in. Using immunoSEQ multiplex PCR, the repertoire was profiled, and TCRdb retains in-frame clones only, with some absent. This table has 50,000 to 70,000 clones, 81% appearing once. In its sample, this clone was seen once. CDR1 and CDR2 (germline): SGHTA, FQGTGA. The CDR3 consists of 15 residues. After removal of 3 bases from V and 0 bases from J, the junction contained 3 bases not matched to a gene.

The material sequenced was PBMCs, taken around atezolizumab (anti-PD-L1) treatment. This clonotype was obtained from a man aged 65 to 85 with urothelial cancer. This sequence joins TRBV7-3 and TRBJ2-3; 7 bases match TRBD1. The CDR3 DNA reads TGTGCCAGCAGCTTTACAGGGGCCAGCACAGATACGCAGTATTTT. Protein sequence: CASSFTGASTDTQYF.